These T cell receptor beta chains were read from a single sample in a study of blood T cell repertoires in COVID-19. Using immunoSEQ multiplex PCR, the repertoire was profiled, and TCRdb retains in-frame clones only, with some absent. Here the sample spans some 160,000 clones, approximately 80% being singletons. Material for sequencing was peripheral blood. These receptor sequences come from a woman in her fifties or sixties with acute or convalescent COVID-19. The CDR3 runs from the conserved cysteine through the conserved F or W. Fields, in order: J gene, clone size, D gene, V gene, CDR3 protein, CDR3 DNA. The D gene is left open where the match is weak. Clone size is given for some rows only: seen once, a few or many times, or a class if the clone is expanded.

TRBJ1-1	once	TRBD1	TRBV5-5	CASSRALTGSGTEAFF	TGTGCCAGCAGCAGGGCCCTGACAGGGTCGGGCACTGAAGCTTTCTTT
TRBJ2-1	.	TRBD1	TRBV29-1	CSGRDRGDSWEQFF	TGCAGCGGGAGGGACAGGGGGGATTCATGGGAGCAGTTCTTC
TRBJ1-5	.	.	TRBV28	CASKAGLINQPQHF	TGTGCCAGCAAGGCAGGGCTTATCAATCAGCCCCAGCATTTT
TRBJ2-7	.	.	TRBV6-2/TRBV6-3	CASSTRAPYEQYF	TGTGCCAGCAGCACCAGGGCCCCCTACGAGCAGTACTTC
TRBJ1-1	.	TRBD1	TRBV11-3	CASSRQGGTEAFF	TGTGCCAGCAGCAGGCAGGGGGGCACTGAAGCTTTCTTT
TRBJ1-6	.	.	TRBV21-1	CASREPEGSPLHF	TGTGCCAGCAGAGAACCGGAGGGTTCACCCCTCCACTTT
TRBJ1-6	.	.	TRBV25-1	CASSEWVRGGFNSPLHF	TGTGCCAGCAGTGAATGGGTCCGAGGTGGTTTTAATTCACCCCTCCACTTT
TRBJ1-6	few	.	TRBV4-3	CASSQDSSYNSPLHF	TGCGCCAGCAGCCAAGATAGCTCCTATAATTCACCCCTCCACTTT
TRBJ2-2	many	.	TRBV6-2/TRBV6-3	CASSGPPSGPTGELFF	TGTGCCAGCAGTGGCCCCCCGTCTGGGCCCACCGGGGAGCTGTTTTTT
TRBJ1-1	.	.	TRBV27	CASSYRRDTEAFF	TGTGCCAGCAGCTACCGTCGGGACACTGAAGCTTTCTTT
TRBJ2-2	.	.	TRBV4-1	CASSQENWQSGNTGELFF	TGCGCCAGCAGCCAAGAGAATTGGCAATCGGGGAACACCGGGGAGCTGTTTTTT
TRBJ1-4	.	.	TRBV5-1	CASSSQSAGVNEKLFF	TGCGCCAGCAGCTCCCAATCGGCAGGGGTGAATGAAAAACTGTTTTTT
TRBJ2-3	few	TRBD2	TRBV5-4	CASSLAAGGTDTQYF	TGTGCCAGCAGCTTGGCGGCGGGGGGGACAGATACGCAGTATTTT
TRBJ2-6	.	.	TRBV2	CASSASGVAGANVLTF	TGTGCCAGCAGTGCCTCGGGGGTAGCTGGGGCCAACGTCCTGACTTTC
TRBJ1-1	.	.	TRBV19	CASSKRGITEAFF	TGTGCCAGTAGTAAAAGGGGTATCACTGAAGCTTTCTTT
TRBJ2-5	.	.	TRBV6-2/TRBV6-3	CASSSPAGAETQYF	TGTGCCAGCAGTTCTCCGGCAGGGGCAGAGACCCAGTACTTC
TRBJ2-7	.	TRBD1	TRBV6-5	CASAGTGGESYEQYF	TGTGCCAGCGCCGGGACAGGGGGGGAATCCTACGAGCAGTACTTC
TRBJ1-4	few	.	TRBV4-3	CASSQESSTNEKLFF	TGCGCCAGCAGCCAAGAGAGCTCGACTAATGAAAAACTGTTTTTT
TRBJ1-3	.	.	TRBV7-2	CASSSGSAGNTIYF	TGTGCCAGCAGCTCAGGGTCAGCCGGAAACACCATATATTTT
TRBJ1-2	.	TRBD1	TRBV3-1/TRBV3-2	CASSQDLGTGVNYGYTF	TGTGCCAGCAGCCAAGATCTGGGGACAGGAGTTAACTATGGCTACACCTTC
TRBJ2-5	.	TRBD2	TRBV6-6	CASSLGAGGSQYF	TGTGCCAGCAGTCTCGGGGCGGGAGGTTCCCAGTACTTC
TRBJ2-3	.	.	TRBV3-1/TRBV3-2	CASSQAAGADTQYF	TGTGCCAGCAGCCAAGCTGCGGGTGCAGATACGCAGTATTTT
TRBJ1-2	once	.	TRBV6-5	CASSPYSLGSNGYTF	TGTGCCAGCAGTCCCTACTCCCTAGGCAGCAATGGCTACACCTTC
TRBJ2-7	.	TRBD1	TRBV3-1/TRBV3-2	CASSQAGTGSYEQYF	TGTGCCAGCAGCCAAGCCGGGACAGGGAGCTACGAGCAGTACTTC
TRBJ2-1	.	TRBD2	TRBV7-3	CASSPTPTSESRSEQFF	TGTGCCAGCAGCCCAACCCCGACTAGCGAGTCTCGGAGTGAGCAGTTCTTC
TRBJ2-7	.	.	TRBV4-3	CASSQDSGPPYEQYF	TGCGCCAGCAGCCAAGATTCTGGGCCCCCGTACGAGCAGTACTTC
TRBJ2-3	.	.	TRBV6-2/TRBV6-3	CASSYKLTGTDTQYF	TGTGCCAGCAGTTACAAGCTAACAGGCACAGATACGCAGTATTTT
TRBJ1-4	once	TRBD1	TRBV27	CASRRSRQGRGEKLFF	TGTGCCAGCAGACGCTCGCGACAGGGGCGAGGAGAAAAACTGTTTTTT
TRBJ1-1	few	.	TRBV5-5	CASSPEQGRYTEAFF	TGTGCCAGCAGCCCCGAACAGGGAAGATACACTGAAGCTTTCTTT
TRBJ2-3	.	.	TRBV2	CASSDSLVSTDTQYF	TGTGCCAGCAGTGATTCACTTGTTAGCACAGATACGCAGTATTTT
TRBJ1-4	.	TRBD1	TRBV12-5	CASGPGTENEKLFF	TGTGCTAGTGGCCCCGGGACAGAGAATGAAAAACTGTTTTTT
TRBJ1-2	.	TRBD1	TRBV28	CASSLMSGQGVYGYTF	TGTGCCAGCAGTTTAATGTCCGGACAGGGGGTCTATGGCTACACCTTC
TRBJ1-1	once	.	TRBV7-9	CASSWGDGSTEAFF	TGTGCCAGCAGCTGGGGCGACGGATCCACTGAAGCTTTCTTT
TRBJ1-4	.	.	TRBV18	CASSPDRRDKLFF	TGTGCCAGCTCACCAGACAGGCGAGACAAACTGTTTTTT
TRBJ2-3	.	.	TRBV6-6	CAVARGLTDTQYF	TGTGCCGTAGCTAGGGGCCTCACAGATACGCAGTATTTT
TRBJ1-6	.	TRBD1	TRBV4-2	CASSQDQLQGARSPLHF	TGTGCCAGCAGCCAAGACCAATTACAGGGGGCCAGGTCACCCCTCCACTTT
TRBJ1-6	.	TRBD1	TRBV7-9	CASSLLAGGNNSPLHF	TGTGCCAGCAGCTTACTGGCAGGGGGAAATAATTCACCCCTCCACTTT
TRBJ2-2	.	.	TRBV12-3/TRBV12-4	CASSQGGGELFF	TGTGCCAGCAGCCAGGGGGGCGGGGAGCTGTTTTTT
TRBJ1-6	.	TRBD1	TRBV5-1	CASSLAGQGSSSPLHF	TGCGCCAGCAGCTTGGCGGGACAGGGGTCGAGTTCACCCCTCCACTTT
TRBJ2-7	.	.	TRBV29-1	CSVAGGADRYEQYF	TGCAGCGTTGCGGGTGGGGCGGATCGCTACGAGCAGTACTTC
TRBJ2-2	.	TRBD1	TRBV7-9	CASSPRGTGDTGELFF	TGTGCCAGCAGCCCCAGAGGTACAGGGGACACCGGGGAGCTGTTTTTT
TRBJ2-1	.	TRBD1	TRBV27	CASSTGTGNPHEQFF	TGTGCCAGCAGCACCGGGACAGGGAACCCCCATGAGCAGTTCTTC
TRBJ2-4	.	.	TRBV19	CATVETRDSAIQYF	TGTGCCACCGTAGAGACTCGGGACTCAGCCATTCAGTACTTC
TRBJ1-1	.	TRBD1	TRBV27	CASSFSGTVNTEAFF	TGTGCCAGCAGTTTCTCCGGGACAGTGAACACTGAAGCTTTCTTT
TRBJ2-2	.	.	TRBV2	CASRQDSNTGELFF	TGTGCCAGCAGGCAAGACTCGAACACCGGGGAGCTGTTTTTT
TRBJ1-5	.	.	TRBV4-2	CASSQDSGQPQHF	TGTGCCAGCAGCCAAGATTCCGGTCAGCCCCAGCATTTT
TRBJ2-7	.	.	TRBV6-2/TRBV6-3	CASSYRAGDYEQYF	TGTGCCAGCAGTTACAGGGCAGGGGACTACGAGCAGTACTTC
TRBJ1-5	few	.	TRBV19	CASSTQTVSNQPQHF	TGTGCCAGTAGTACCCAGACAGTTAGCAATCAGCCCCAGCATTTT
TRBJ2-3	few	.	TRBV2	CASMRVTGTDTQYF	TGTGCCAGCATGAGGGTAACGGGCACAGATACGCAGTATTTT
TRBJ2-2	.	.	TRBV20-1	CSASMSSNTGELFF	TGCAGTGCTAGTATGTCTAGCAACACCGGGGAGCTGTTTTTT
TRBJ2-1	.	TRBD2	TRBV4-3	CASSQGASGGNEQFF	TGCGCCAGCAGCCAAGGGGCTAGCGGGGGCAATGAGCAGTTCTTC
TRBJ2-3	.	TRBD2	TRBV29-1	CSASVGTSGGKDTQYF	TGCAGCGCTTCGGTGGGGACTAGCGGGGGGAAAGATACGCAGTATTTT
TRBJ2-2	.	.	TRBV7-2	CASSLVAGGGELFF	TGTGCCAGCAGCCTGGTGGCGGGCGGCGGGGAGCTGTTTTTT
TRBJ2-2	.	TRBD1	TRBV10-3	CAIGGTGYTGELFF	TGTGCCATCGGAGGGACAGGGTACACCGGGGAGCTGTTTTTT
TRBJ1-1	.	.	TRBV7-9	CASSLLVGGTAYTEAFF	TGTGCCAGCAGCCTCTTGGTTGGGGGCACAGCCTACACTGAAGCTTTCTTT
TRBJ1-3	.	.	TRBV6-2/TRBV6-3	CASSDWSSGNTIYF	TGTGCCAGCAGTGACTGGAGCTCTGGAAACACCATATATTTT
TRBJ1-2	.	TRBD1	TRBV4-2	CASSQDVGQGRTYGYTF	TGTGCCAGCAGCCAAGATGTGGGACAGGGTAGGACCTATGGCTACACCTTC
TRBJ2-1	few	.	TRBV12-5	CASAQTGNEQFF	TGTGCTAGTGCCCAAACCGGGAATGAGCAGTTCTTC
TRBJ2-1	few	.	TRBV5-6	CASSLGPAGRNEQFF	TGTGCCAGCAGCTTGGGTCCCGCAGGAAGGAATGAGCAGTTCTTC